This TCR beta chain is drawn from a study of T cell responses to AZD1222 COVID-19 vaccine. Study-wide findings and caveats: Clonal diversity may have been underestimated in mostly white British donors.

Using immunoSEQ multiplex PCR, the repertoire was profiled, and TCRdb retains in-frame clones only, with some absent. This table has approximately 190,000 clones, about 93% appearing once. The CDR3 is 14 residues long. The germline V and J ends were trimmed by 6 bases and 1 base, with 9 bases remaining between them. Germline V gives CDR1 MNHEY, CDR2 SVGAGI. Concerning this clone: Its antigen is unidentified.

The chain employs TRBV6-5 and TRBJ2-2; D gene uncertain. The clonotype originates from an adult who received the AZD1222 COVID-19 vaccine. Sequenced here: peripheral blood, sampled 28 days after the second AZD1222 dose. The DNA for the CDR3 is TGTGCCAGCAGACCGGGTCGGAACACCGGGGAGCTGTTTTTT. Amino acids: CASRPGRNTGELFF.